The present T cell receptor (beta chain) was sequenced within a study of Ad26.COV2.S vaccination and SARS-CoV-2 variants. Looking at the study overall: The study gave Ad26.COV2.S intramuscularly, once or twice 56 days apart.

Generated by immunoSEQ multiplex PCR, the TCRdb table keeps only in-frame clones and is missing some. The table shows roughly 400,000 clones, with 92% occurring only once. Treatment defined: 15 to 20 received Ad26.COV2.S at low or high dose, single or two shots; 5 received placebo; per-sample allocation not given. Collection of the samples took place on day 63 after the first injection of vaccine or placebo. Overall study results and limits: Using TCR breadth and depth analyses may have led to underestimated total T cell responses. Reports say spike-specific CD8+ and CD4+ T cell responses covered substantial breadth after vaccination. Vaccine recipients surpassed placebo recipients in spike-specific TCR breadth.

As to this clone: What it binds is unknown. One junction end does not reproduce the germline sequence, and a read error may be involved.

CDR3 size: 15 residues. Germline values: CDR1 SSHAT, CDR2 FNYEAQ (reference sequence). The clonotype originates from a person aged 18-60 years who received the Ad26.COV2.S COVID-19 vaccine or a placebo. This specimen consisted of peripheral blood, obtained in a trial of Ad26.COV2.S vaccine versus placebo. The rearrangement uses TRBV7-7 and TRBJ1-3; D gene uncertain. The CDR3 DNA is TGTGCTAGCAGCTTTTCCCCAGGCTCTGGAAACACCATATATTTT. This codes for CASSFSPGSGNTIYF.